Each of the 5 T cell receptor beta chains below was sequenced from the same sample in a study of T cell repertoires in cytomegalovirus infection (dated by TCRdb to about 2019). Instrument used: Illumina HiSeq 1500. TCRdb ran its own pipeline on the public reads, namely fastp trimming at Q25 and MiXCR clone calling, and kept in-frame beta chains. Rows merge per CDR3 protein into single entries with the most common DNA and genes. Recorded for this sample are a few hundred thousand distinct CDR3 sequences; around a sixth of them occurred a single time. The ten largest clones add up to 9.5% to 15% of the sample. The specimen sequenced was PBMCs. The receptors shown here come from a human donor in good health (CMV status not recorded). Some clones in this sample may be carry-over from other donors' samples.

This clonotype has just a few counts. J is TRBJ2-7 and V is TRBV7-9, with 8 bases matching TRBD2. V was clipped by 7 bases and J by 2 bases; unmatched bases: 16. Germline CDR1 SEHNR, CDR2 FQNEAQ (reference sequence). The CDR3 spans 17 residues. CDR3 sequence: CASTLTGTSVNPYEQYF. CDR3 bases: TGTGCCAGCACCCTAACCGGGACTAGTGTTAATCCCTACGAGCAGTACTTC. The entire variable domain, with the rest obtained from reference TRBV7-9 and TRBJ2-7, is as follows: DTGVSQNPRHKITKRGQNVTFRCDPISEHNRLYWYRQTLGQGPEFLTYFQNEAQLEKSRLLSDRFSAERPKGSFSTLEIQRTEQGDSAMYLCASTLTGTSVNPYEQYFGPGTRLTVT.

The rearrangement uses TRBV11-2 and TRBJ2-7; 7 bases are shared with TRBD1. The CDR3 has 15 amino acids. V shed 4 bases, J shed 2 bases, and the junction held 8 bases outside the gene matches. Germline CDR1 SGHAT, CDR2 FQNNGV. The CDR3 loop is CASSSRRTGAYEQYF. The CDR3 bases are TGTGCCAGCAGCTCTCGCCGGACAGGTGCCTACGAGCAGTACTTC.

The chain has TRBV12-3 or TRBV12-4 and TRBJ2-1; a weak D match, TRBD2 (6 bases). Trimming left V 7 bases short and J 3 bases short, with 19 bases between. This CDR3 spans 16 amino acids. CDR3 amino acids: CASTPKGTFIYNEQFF. The CDR3 nucleotides read TGTGCCAGCACCCCCAAAGGGACTTTCATCTACAATGAGCAGTTCTTC.

This clonotype was observed at least ten times. The chain carries TRBV7-8 and TRBJ1-2, with TRBD1 as a possible D gene (6 bases). V was cut by 5 bases and J by 8 bases, with 24 bases left in between. The CDR3 runs to 16 residues. Germline lookup yields CDR1 SGHVS and CDR2 FQNEAQ. CDR3: CASSRVGAGGPGGYTF. The CDR3 bases are TGTGCCAGCAGCCGCGTTGGGGCGGGGGGGCCGGGAGGCTACACCTTC.

This clonotype was picked up a small number of times. The J gene is TRBJ2-3, the V gene TRBV7-2; 12 positions match TRBD2. The V segment lost 5 bases and the J segment 6 bases; nucleotides outside the gene matches: 6. This CDR3 has 15 amino acids. Looked up from germline, CDR1 is SGHTA and CDR2 is FQGNSA. The CDR3 sequence: CASSPGTSGWDTQYF. CDR3 in DNA: TGTGCCAGCAGCCCCGGGACTAGCGGGTGGGATACGCAGTATTTT. The whole variable domain, remainder taken from reference TRBV7-2 and TRBJ2-3, is GAGVSQSPSNKVTEKGKDVELRCDPISGHTALYWYRQSLGQGLEFLIYFQGNSAPDKSGLPSDRFSAERTGGSVSTLTIQRTQQEDSAVYLCASSPGTSGWDTQYFGPGTRLTVL.